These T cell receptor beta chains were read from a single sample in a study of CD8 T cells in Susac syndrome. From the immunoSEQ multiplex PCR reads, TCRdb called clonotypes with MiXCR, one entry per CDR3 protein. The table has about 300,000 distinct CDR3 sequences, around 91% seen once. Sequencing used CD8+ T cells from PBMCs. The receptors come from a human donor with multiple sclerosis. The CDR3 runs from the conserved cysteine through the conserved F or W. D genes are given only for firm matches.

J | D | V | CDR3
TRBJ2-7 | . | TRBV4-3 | CASSHLSSYEQYF
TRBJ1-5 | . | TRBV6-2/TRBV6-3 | CASSLGQGTWF
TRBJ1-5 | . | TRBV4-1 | CASRQNSISNQPQHF
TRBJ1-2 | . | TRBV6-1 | CASSEGAYGYTF
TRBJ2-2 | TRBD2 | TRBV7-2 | CASSRGLAGEERVDRELFF
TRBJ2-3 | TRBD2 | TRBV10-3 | CAISVLAGGTDTQYF
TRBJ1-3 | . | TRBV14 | CASSHREVLRNTIYF
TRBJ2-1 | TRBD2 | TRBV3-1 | CASSQAGGGYNEQFF
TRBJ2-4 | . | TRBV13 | CASSLGARDPALDIQYF
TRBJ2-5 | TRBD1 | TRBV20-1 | CSASDRAGETQYF
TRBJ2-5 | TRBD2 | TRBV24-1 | CATSDLAGLAGANQETQYF
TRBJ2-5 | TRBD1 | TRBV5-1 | CASSWGQGASKETQYF
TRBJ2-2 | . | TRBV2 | CAAVSTGELFF
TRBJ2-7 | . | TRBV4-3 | CASSQAPGISYEQYF
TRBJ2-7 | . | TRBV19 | CASSIVEGLAYEQYF
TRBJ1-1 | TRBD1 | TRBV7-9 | CASSYPTGVRAFF
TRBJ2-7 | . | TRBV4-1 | CASSQDRRGWEQYF
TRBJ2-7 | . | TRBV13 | CASSLVGAGYEQYF
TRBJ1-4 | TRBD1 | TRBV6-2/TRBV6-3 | CASRSPLTGRNEKLFF
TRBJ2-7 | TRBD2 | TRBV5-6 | CASSLGRLAGMSYEQYF
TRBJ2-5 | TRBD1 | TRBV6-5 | CASRMETGGLQTQYF
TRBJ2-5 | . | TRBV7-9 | CASSFQGTQETQYF
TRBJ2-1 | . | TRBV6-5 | CASSTGLEQFF
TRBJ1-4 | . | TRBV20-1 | CSAAGWDEKLFF
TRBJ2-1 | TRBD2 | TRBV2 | CASRDTSGAYNEQFF
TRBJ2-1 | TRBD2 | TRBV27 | CASSLAGGAFSEQFF
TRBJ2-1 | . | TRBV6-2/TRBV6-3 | CASSYSELVFSYNEQFF
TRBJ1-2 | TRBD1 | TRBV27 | CASSLLRGNYGYTF
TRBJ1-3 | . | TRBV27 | CASSEQGSFSGNTIYF
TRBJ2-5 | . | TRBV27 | CASSLGGASETQYF
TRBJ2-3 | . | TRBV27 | CASNVDGGTDTQYF
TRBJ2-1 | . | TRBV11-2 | CASTQRARGSLGSYNEQFF
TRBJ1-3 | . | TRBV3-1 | CASSLLDSLSGNTIYF
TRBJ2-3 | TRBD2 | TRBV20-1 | CSARDGNLGSRTRSPWGDTQYF
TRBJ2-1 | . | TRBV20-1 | CSARDLLVNEQFF
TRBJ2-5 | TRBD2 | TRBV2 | CASSPPGGSYF
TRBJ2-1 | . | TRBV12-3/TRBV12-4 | CASSFPGNEQFF
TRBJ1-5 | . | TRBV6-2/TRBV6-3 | CASSPIPGRDQPQHF
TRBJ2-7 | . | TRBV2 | CASMRDTTLYEQYF
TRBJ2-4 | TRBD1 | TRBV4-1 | CASSQPGQLVAKNIQYF
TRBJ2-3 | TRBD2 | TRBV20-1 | CSARGHGGGRAGGADTQYF
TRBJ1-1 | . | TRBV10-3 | CAISEKFSPHTEAFF
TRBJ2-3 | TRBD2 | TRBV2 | CASSEANLAGGPF
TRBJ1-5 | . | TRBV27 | CASSLLGGPPQHF